These 29 T cell receptor beta chains originate from one sample sequenced in a study of T cells in tuberculosis listed by TCRdb under 2018. Libraries were made using the immunoSEQ multiplex PCR assay. TCRdb carries this immuneACCESS record with in-frame sequences only. Its versions omit some clonotypes, under half of them owing to an unresolved V gene in the studies checked, with the rest unexplained. The table for this sample lists about 36,000 clones; approximately 93% of them were counted only once. Clones ranked in the top ten supply about 7.5% of the sample. Sequences were obtained from PBMCs. The receptors were sampled from a donor between 10 and 35 years old with latent tuberculosis or without tuberculosis infection.

The CDR3 bases are TGTGCCAGCAGCCCGCGGACAGGGACGGTCAATGAGCAGTTCTTC. This gives the protein CASSPRTGTVNEQFF. The chain carries TRBV11-3 and TRBJ2-1; TRBD1 agrees at 8 bases. Germline assignment: CDR1 SGHNT and CDR2 YENEEA. The CDR3 is made up of 15 amino acids. The J segment lost 6 bases and the V segment lost 5 bases, leaving 9 bases of the junction unmatched.

CDR3: CASSFGLRGQLNTEAFF. In nucleotides, the CDR3 is TGCGCCAGCAGCTTCGGGCTCAGGGGACAGTTGAACACTGAAGCTTTCTTT. J is TRBJ1-1 and V is TRBV5-1; 7 bases are shared with TRBD1. Germline-derived CDR1 and CDR2 are SGHRS and YFSETQ. This CDR3 has 17 amino acids. The junction had 10 bases not matched to a gene; V was cut back by 2 bases and J by 0 bases.

CDR3 region: CASSLDPGGNTIYF. CDR3 in DNA: TGTGCCAGCAGCTTAGATCCAGGAGGAAACACCATATATTTT. The chain carries TRBV7-2 and TRBJ1-3; D ambiguous. The length of the CDR3 is 14 residues. Trimming removed 1 base at V and 4 bases at J, with 8 bases between. Germline lookup yields CDR1 SGHTA and CDR2 FQGNSA.

Here the CDR3 reads CATSRAEVDRGYEQYF. CDR3 sequence (DNA): TGTGCCACCAGCAGAGCGGAAGTGGACAGGGGGTACGAGCAGTACTTC. The chain has TRBV15 and TRBJ2-7, with 10 bases lining up with TRBD1. The CDR3 spans 16 residues. J gave up 4 bases and V 1 base, and 7 bases lay outside the gene matches. Germline V CDR1 and CDR2: LNHNV, YYDKDF (reference sequence). Full variable domain (missing parts from reference TRBV15 and TRBJ2-7): DAMVIQNPRYQVTQFGKPVTLSCSQTLNHNVMYWYQQKSSQAPKLLFHYYDKDFNNEADTPDNFQSRRPNTSFCFLDIRSPGLGDTAMYLCATSRAEVDRGYEQYFGPGTRLTVT.

V gene TRBV9 combines with J gene TRBJ2-7, with 9 bases lining up with TRBD1. V dropped 4 bases and J dropped 2; count of bases not matched to a gene: 7. CDR1 and CDR2 (germline): SGDLS, YYNGEE. The CDR3 runs to 15 residues. CDR3 bases: TGTGCCAGCAGCTCCGGGGGGACAGGGCCCTACGAGCAGTACTTC. This encodes CASSSGGTGPYEQYF.

This rearrangement joins TRBV9 to TRBJ1-6; a weak D match, TRBD1 (6 bases). From germline, CDR1 is SGDLS and CDR2 YYNGEE. This CDR3 has 16 residues. V lost 0 bases and J lost 4, with 11 bases in between. This chain's CDR3 is CASSVGDRRYNSPLHF. CDR3 DNA sequence: TGTGCCAGCAGCGTAGGTGACAGGAGATATAATTCACCCCTCCACTTT.

The CDR3 DNA is TGTGCCTGCGGACAGCAAATTCTTTACTCTGGAAACACCATATATTTT. Translated, it gives CACGQQILYSGNTIYF. The chain uses TRBV30 and TRBJ1-3, with D possibly matching TRBD1 (6 bases). This CDR3 region has 16 residues. V lost 6 bases and J lost 0, with 18 bases in between. CDR1 and CDR2 (germline): GTSNPN, SVGIG (reference sequence).

The rearrangement links TRBV6-6 to TRBJ1-6; 7 bases match TRBD1. The germline V gene encodes CDR1 MNHNY and CDR2 SVGAGI (reference sequence). J was trimmed by 7 bases and V by 7 bases; bases with no gene match: 7. The CDR3 consists of 14 residues. For the CDR3, the DNA is TGTGCCAGCACCCTGAAACAGGGGAATTCACCCCTCCACTTT. Its translation: CASTLKQGNSPLHF.

The CDR3 bases are TGCGCCAGCAGCCGGGACAGTTATAGCAATCAGCCCCAGCATTTT. Its translation is CASSRDSYSNQPQHF. The chain links TRBV4-1 to TRBJ1-5; 7 bases match TRBD1. With 4 bases clipped from V and 0 bases from J, the junction kept 3 bases outside the gene matches. This CDR3 has 15 amino acids. Germline V gene data show CDR1 as MGHRA and CDR2 as YSYEKL.

The chain uses TRBV7-2 and TRBJ2-1; the D is unclear. This CDR3 contains 15 residues. Germline CDR1 SGHTA, CDR2 FQGNSA. V lost 5 bases to trimming and J lost 0 bases, with 11 bases between them. CDR3 coding DNA: TGTGCCAGCAGCGCAAGCGCTGGCTCCTACAATGAGCAGTTCTTC. It encodes CASSASAGSYNEQFF.

This sequence joins TRBV7-2 and TRBJ2-7, with 7 bases fitting TRBD2. This CDR3 has 14 amino acids. With 5 bases clipped from V and 3 bases from J, the junction kept 7 bases outside the gene matches. Germline V lookup: CDR1 SGHTA, CDR2 FQGNSA. This CDR3 is CASSRYGTIYEQYF. CDR3 DNA: TGTGCCAGCAGCCGCTATGGGACTATCTACGAGCAGTACTTC. The whole variable domain, filled in from reference TRBV7-2 and TRBJ2-7, reads GAGVSQSPSNKVTEKGKDVELRCDPISGHTALYWYRQSLGQGLEFLIYFQGNSAPDKSGLPSDRFSAERTGGSVSTLTIQRTQQEDSAVYLCASSRYGTIYEQYFGPGTRLTVT.

The rearrangement joins TRBV19 to TRBJ2-7; TRBD2 agrees at 9 bases. The CDR3 runs 13 residues. The V gene's germline CDR1 is LNHDA and CDR2 SQIVND (reference sequence). The V segment lost 4 bases and the J segment 2 bases; nucleotides outside the gene matches: 0. The CDR3 region has the DNA TGTGCCAGTAGTAGGACTAGCGCCTACGAGCAGTACTTC. Encoded protein: CASSRTSAYEQYF.

V gene TRBV4-1 combines with J gene TRBJ1-2; TRBD1 matches at 7 bases. Per the germline V gene, CDR1 is MGHRA and CDR2 is YSYEKL. This CDR3 comprises 14 residues. After removal of 4 bases from V and 0 bases from J, the junction contained 2 bases not matched to a gene. In nucleotides, the CDR3 is TGCGCCAGCAGCCGAGGGACAGCTAACTATGGCTACACCTTC. Protein sequence: CASSRGTANYGYTF.

The CDR3 nucleotides are TGTGCCAGCAGCTTGCGCGGGGGAGCCTACGAGCAGTACTTC. Residues: CASSLRGGAYEQYF. This chain connects TRBV5-4 to TRBJ2-7; 7 nucleotides align to TRBD2. Germline assignment: CDR1 SGHNT and CDR2 YYREEE (reference sequence). The CDR3 is 14 amino acids. With 1 base clipped from V and 2 bases from J, the junction kept 3 bases outside the gene matches.

V usage is TRBV5-1 and J usage is TRBJ1-1; possibly TRBD1 for D (5 bases). The CDR3 covers 17 residues. Trimming took 1 base from V and 1 from J, leaving 17 bases between them. The V gene's germline CDR1 is SGHRS and CDR2 YFSETQ. CDR3 sequence (DNA): TGCGCCAGCAGCTTGTCCCGGAGTCGGACAAAGAACACTGAAGCTTTCTTT. The encoded protein is CASSLSRSRTKNTEAFF.

This chain joins TRBV19 and TRBJ1-2, with D maybe TRBD1 (6 bases). Germline values: CDR1 LNHDA, CDR2 SQIVND (reference sequence). The V end was cut by 6 bases, the J end by 6 bases, with 17 bases between. The CDR3 consists of 14 residues. The CDR3 is CASRQDRIKDGYTF. The DNA for the CDR3 is TGTGCCAGTAGACAGGACAGAATAAAGGATGGCTACACCTTC.

This clone turned up a few times. CDR3 protein: CASTGTVNQPQHF. The CDR3 region has the DNA TGCGCCAGTACCGGGACTGTGAATCAGCCCCAGCATTTT. The rearrangement uses TRBV10-2 and TRBJ1-5, with D tentatively TRBD1 (5 bases). Germline lookup yields CDR1 WSHSY and CDR2 SAAADI. Trimming removed 9 bases from V and 4 bases from J, with 13 bases in between. CDR3 length equals 13 residues.

The chain has TRBV9 and TRBJ2-7, with D uncertain. V lost 0 bases and J 12 bases, leaving 4 bases between the germline ends. Germline CDR1 and CDR2: SGDLS and YYNGEE. This CDR3 comprises 9 residues. The chain's CDR3 is CASSVGLYF. The CDR3 nucleotides read TGTGCCAGCAGCGTAGGGCTGTACTTC. Complete variable domain (other parts from reference TRBV9 and TRBJ2-7): DSGVTQTPKHLITATGQRVTLRCSPRSGDLSVYWYQQSLDQGLQFLIQYYNGEERAKGNILERFSAQQFPDLHSELNLSSLELGDSALYFCASSVGLYFGPGTRLTVT.

The CDR3 protein is CAISEFGSDSYNEQFF. DNA for the CDR3: TGTGCCATCAGTGAGTTCGGGTCAGACTCATACAATGAGCAGTTCTTC. The gene calls are TRBV10-3 and TRBJ2-1, with D hard to call. The germline V and J ends were trimmed by 1 base and 4 bases, with 14 bases remaining between them. Germline loops: CDR1 ENHRY, CDR2 SYGVKD. The CDR3 loop spans 16 amino acids.

V usage is TRBV19 and J usage is TRBJ1-2, with TRBD1 identical over 11 bases. Germline CDR1 and CDR2: LNHDA and SQIVND (reference sequence). The ends lost 6 bases at V and 8 bases at J; junction bases unmatched: 8. The CDR3 loop spans 14 amino acids. The CDR3 DNA is TGTGCCAGTAGACCGGGACAGGGGGAAGGGGGCTACACCTTC. Translating gives CASRPGQGEGGYTF.

The V gene is TRBV2, the J gene TRBJ2-3, with unresolved D. V lost 8 bases and J 2 bases, leaving 14 bases between the germline ends. The CDR3 runs to 14 residues. The germline gives CDR1 SNHLY, CDR2 FYNNEI. The CDR3 sequence: CASGSRLHTDTQYF. CDR3 nucleotide sequence: TGTGCCAGCGGTTCTAGACTCCACACAGATACGCAGTATTTT. Together with reference TRBV2 and TRBJ2-3, the CDR3 gives the full variable domain: EPEVTQTPSHQVTQMGQEVILRCVPISNHLYFYWYRQILGQKVEFLVSFYNNEISEKSEIFDDQFSVERPDGSNFTLKIRSTKLEDSAMYFCASGSRLHTDTQYFGPGTRLTVL.

The chain recombines TRBV5-1 with TRBJ1-4; D gene unclear. Trimming removed 0 bases from V and 8 bases from J, with 11 bases in between. This CDR3 region has 14 residues. In germline, CDR1 is SGHRS, CDR2 YFSETQ. The CDR3 sequence is CASSLDSTNEKLFF. CDR3 coding DNA: TGCGCCAGCAGCTTGGACAGTACCAACGAAAAACTGTTTTTT.

The chain couples TRBV18 to TRBJ2-3; the match to TRBD2 covers 8 bases. The V and J ends lost 3 bases and 0 bases, in that order; junction bases with no gene match: 2. The CDR3 is made up of 15 amino acids. The germline V gene encodes CDR1 KGHSH and CDR2 LQKENI. In DNA, the CDR3 is TGTGCCAGCTCACCCGCGGGGGGTAGCACAGATACGCAGTATTTT. Residues: CASSPAGGSTDTQYF.

J is TRBJ2-1 and V is TRBV6-1; D possibly corresponds to TRBD2 (6 bases). The V gene lost 3 bases and the J gene lost 8 bases, with 20 bases spanning the gap. The CDR3 covers 16 residues. Germline CDR1 reads MNHNS; CDR2 reads SASEGT. CDR3 nucleotides: TGTGCCAGCAGTGACGGACCGGGACTTGGGAATTATGAGCAGTTCTTC. Amino acid sequence: CASSDGPGLGNYEQFF.

The chain links TRBV4-3 to TRBJ1-3; weak D call: TRBD1 (5 bases). V was cut by 1 base and J by 0 bases, with 10 bases left in between. This CDR3 spans 16 amino acids. The germline CDR1 and CDR2 sequences are LGHNA and YSLEER. CDR3 in amino acids: CASSQGLTVSGNTIYF. The CDR3 nucleotides are TGCGCCAGCAGCCAAGGGCTGACAGTCTCTGGAAACACCATATATTTT.

The J gene is TRBJ2-5, the V gene TRBV7-8; 7 bases line up with TRBD1. V shed 3 bases, J shed 2 bases, and the junction held 6 bases outside the gene matches. There are 15 residues in the CDR3. From germline, CDR1 is SGHVS and CDR2 FQNEAQ. The CDR3 loop is CASSFDSTGQETQYF. In DNA form, the CDR3 reads TGTGCCAGCAGCTTCGACTCGACAGGGCAAGAGACCCAGTACTTC.

The chain carries TRBV11-2 and TRBJ1-1; the D is unclear. This CDR3 is 11 amino acids long. Germline V gene lookup returns CDR1 SGHAT and CDR2 FQNNGV. V lost 5 bases and J lost 3, with 4 bases in between. CDR3 bases: TGTGCCAGCAGCCCTTACACTGAAGCTTTCTTT. This sequence encodes CASSPYTEAFF.

The CDR3 is CASSAIPNTGELFF. Written as DNA, the CDR3 is TGTGCCAGCAGCGCGATTCCGAACACCGGGGAGCTGTTTTTT. The chain has TRBV27 and TRBJ2-2, with D unclear. The V gene's germline CDR1 is MNHEY and CDR2 SMNVEV (reference sequence). There are 14 residues in the CDR3. V was cut by 6 bases and J by 0 bases, with 8 bases left in between.

The chain recombines TRBV13 with TRBJ2-3; D unresolved. V was cut by 5 bases and J by 6 bases, with 12 bases left in between. Germline V CDR1 and CDR2: PRHDT, FYEKMQ (reference sequence). The CDR3 contains 13 residues. The CDR3 region is CASSIEWADTQYF. For the CDR3, the DNA is TGTGCCAGCAGCATTGAGTGGGCCGATACGCAGTATTTT.